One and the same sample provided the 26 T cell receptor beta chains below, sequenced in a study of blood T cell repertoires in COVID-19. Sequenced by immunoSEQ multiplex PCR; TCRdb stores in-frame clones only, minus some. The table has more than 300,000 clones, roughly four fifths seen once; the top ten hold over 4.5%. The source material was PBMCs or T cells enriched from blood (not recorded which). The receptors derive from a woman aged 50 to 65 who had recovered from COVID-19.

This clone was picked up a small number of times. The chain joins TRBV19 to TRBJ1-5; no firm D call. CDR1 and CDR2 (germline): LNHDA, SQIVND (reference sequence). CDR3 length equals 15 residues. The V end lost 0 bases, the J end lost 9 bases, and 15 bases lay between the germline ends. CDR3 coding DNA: TGTGCCAGTAGTATAGACCAGTCCAACATTCGGCCCCAGCATTTT. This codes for CASSIDQSNIRPQHF.

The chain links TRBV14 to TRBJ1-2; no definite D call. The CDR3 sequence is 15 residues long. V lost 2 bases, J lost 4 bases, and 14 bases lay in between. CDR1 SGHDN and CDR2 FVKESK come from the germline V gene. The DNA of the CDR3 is TGTGCCAGCAGCCAATCGAGAGGGTTCGGCTATGGCTACACCTTC. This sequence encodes CASSQSRGFGYGYTF.

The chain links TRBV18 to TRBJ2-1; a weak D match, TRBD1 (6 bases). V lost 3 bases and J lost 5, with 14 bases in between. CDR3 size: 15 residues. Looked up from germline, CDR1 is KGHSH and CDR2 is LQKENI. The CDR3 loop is CASSPFLDRNNEQFF. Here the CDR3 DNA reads TGTGCCAGCTCACCCTTCTTGGACAGAAACAATGAGCAGTTCTTC.

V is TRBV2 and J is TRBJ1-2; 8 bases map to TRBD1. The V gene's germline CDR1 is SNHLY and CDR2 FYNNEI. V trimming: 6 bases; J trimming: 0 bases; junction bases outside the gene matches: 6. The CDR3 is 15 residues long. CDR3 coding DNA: TGTGCCAGCAGAGAACAGGGGGGAGCTAACTATGGCTACACCTTC. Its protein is CASREQGGANYGYTF.

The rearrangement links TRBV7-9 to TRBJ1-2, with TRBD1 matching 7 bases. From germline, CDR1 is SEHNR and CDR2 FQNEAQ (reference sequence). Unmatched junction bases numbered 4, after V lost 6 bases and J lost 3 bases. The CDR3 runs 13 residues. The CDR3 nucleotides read TGTGCCAGCAGACCCGGGACAGACTATGGCTACACCTTC. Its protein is CASRPGTDYGYTF. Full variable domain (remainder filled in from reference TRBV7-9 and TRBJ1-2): DTGVSQNPRHKITKRGQNVTFRCDPISEHNRLYWYRQTLGQGPEFLTYFQNEAQLEKSRLLSDRFSAERPKGSFSTLEIQRTEQGDSAMYLCASRPGTDYGYTFGSGTRLTVV.

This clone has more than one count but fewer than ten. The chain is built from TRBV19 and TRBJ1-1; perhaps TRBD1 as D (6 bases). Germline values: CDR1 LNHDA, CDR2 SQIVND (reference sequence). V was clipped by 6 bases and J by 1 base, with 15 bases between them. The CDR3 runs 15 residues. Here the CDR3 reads CASSLSGTPNTEAFF. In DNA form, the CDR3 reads TGTGCCAGTAGCCTATCCGGGACACCGAACACTGAAGCTTTCTTT.

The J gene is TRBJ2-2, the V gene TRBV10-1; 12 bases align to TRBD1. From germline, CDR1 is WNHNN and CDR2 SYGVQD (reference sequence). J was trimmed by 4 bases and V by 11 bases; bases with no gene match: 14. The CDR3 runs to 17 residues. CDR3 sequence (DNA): TGCGCCTGTTGGATAGACCGGGACAGGGGGCGCACCGGGGAGCTGTTTTTT. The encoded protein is CACWIDRDRGRTGELFF.

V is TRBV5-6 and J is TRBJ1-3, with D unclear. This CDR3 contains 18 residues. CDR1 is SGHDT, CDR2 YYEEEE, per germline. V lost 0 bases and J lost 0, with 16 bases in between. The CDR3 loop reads CASSLVLPGRYSGNTIYF. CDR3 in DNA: TGTGCCAGCAGCTTGGTTTTACCCGGGAGATACTCTGGAAACACCATATATTTT.

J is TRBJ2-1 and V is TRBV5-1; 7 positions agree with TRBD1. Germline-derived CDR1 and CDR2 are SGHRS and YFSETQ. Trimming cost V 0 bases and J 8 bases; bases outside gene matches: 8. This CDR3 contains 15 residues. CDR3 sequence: CASSLGQGMTDEQFF. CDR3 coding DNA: TGCGCCAGCAGCTTGGGACAGGGAATGACTGATGAGCAGTTCTTC.

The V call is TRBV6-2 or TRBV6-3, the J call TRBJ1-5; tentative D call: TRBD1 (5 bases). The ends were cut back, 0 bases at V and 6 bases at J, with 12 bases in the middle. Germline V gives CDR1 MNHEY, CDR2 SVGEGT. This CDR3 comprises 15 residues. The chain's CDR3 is CASSYSSGRSQPQHF. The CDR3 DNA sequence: TGTGCCAGCAGTTACTCGTCAGGGAGGAGTCAGCCCCAGCATTTT.

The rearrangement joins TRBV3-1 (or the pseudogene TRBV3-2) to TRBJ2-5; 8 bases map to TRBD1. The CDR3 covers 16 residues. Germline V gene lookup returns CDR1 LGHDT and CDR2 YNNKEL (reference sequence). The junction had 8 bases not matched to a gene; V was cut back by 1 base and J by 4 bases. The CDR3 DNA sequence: TGTGCCAGCAGCCAAGTATCCAGGACAGGGCGAGAGACCCAGTACTTC. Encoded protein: CASSQVSRTGRETQYF.

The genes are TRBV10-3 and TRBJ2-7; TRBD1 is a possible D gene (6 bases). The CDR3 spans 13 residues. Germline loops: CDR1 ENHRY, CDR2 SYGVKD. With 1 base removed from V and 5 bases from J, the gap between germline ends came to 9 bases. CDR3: CAISEWDTNEQYF. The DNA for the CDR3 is TGTGCCATCAGTGAGTGGGACACAAACGAGCAGTACTTC.

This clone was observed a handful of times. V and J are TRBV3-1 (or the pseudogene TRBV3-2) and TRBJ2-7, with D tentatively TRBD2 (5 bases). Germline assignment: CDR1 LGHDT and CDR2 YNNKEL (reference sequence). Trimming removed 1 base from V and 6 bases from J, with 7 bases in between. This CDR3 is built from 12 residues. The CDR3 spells CASSQVASEQYF. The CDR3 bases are TGTGCCAGCAGCCAAGTAGCGAGCGAGCAGTACTTC.

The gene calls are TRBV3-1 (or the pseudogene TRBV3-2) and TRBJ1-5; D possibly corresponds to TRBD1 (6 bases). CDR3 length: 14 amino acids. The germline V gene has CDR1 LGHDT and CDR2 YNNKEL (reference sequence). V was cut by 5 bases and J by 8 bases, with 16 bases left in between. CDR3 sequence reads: CASSSGATSEPQHF. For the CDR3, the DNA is TGTGCCAGCAGCTCAGGGGCCACCTCAGAGCCCCAGCATTTT.

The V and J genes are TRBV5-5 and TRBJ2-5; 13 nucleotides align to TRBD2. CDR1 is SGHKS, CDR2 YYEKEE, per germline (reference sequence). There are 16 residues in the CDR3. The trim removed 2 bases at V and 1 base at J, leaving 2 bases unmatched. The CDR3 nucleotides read TGTGCCAGCAGCTTAGGACTAGCGGGGGTCCAAGAGACCCAGTACTTC. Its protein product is CASSLGLAGVQETQYF. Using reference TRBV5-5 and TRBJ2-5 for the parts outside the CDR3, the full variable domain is DAGVTQSPTHLIKTRGQQVTLRCSPISGHKSVSWYQQVLGQGPQFIFQYYEKEERGRGNFPDRFSARQFPNYSSELNVNALLLGDSALYLCASSLGLAGVQETQYFGPGTRLLVL.

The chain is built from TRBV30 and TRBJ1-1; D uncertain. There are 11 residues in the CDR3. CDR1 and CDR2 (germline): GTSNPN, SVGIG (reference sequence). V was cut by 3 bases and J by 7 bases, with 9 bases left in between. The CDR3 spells CAWRSAYEAFF. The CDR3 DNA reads TGTGCCTGGAGGTCCGCCTATGAAGCTTTCTTT.

CDR3 region: CASSEASRTRGEQFF. CDR3 nucleotides: TGTGCCAGCAGTGAAGCAAGTAGGACTAGAGGTGAGCAGTTCTTC. The chain employs TRBV6-1 and TRBJ2-1, with 7 positions matching TRBD2. The CDR3 spans 15 residues. The trim removed 0 bases at V and 9 bases at J, leaving 8 bases unmatched. Germline CDR1 MNHNS, CDR2 SASEGT.

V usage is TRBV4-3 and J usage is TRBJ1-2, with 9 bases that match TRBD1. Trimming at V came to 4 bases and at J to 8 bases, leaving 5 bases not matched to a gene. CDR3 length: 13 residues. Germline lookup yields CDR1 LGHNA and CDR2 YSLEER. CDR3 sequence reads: CASSPGTGNGYTF. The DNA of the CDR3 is TGCGCCAGCAGCCCCGGGACAGGGAACGGCTACACCTTC.

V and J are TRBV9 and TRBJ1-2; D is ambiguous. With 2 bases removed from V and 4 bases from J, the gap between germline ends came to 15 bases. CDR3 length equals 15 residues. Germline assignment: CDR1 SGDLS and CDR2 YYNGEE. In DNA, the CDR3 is TGTGCCAGCAGCGTCCTCCCAGACTCGGCCTATGGCTACACCTTC. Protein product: CASSVLPDSAYGYTF. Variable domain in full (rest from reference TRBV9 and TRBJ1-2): DSGVTQTPKHLITATGQRVTLRCSPRSGDLSVYWYQQSLDQGLQFLIQYYNGEERAKGNILERFSAQQFPDLHSELNLSSLELGDSALYFCASSVLPDSAYGYTFGSGTRLTVV.

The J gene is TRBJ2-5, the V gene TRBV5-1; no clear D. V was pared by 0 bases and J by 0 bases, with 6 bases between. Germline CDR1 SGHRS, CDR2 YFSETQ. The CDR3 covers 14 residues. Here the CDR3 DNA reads TGCGCCAGCAGCTTGGGGCCAGACCAAGAGACCCAGTACTTC. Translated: CASSLGPDQETQYF.

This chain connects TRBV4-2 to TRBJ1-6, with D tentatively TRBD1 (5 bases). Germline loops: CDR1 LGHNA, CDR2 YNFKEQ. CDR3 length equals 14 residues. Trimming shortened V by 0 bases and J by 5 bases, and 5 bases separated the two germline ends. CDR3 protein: CASSQDRDNSPLHF. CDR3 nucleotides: TGTGCCAGCAGCCAAGACAGGGATAATTCACCCCTCCACTTT.

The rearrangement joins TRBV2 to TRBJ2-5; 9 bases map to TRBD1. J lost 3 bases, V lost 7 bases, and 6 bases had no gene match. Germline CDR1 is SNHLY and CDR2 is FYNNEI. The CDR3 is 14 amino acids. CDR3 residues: CASNLDRGEETQYF. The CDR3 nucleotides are TGTGCCAGCAACCTGGACAGGGGAGAAGAGACCCAGTACTTC.

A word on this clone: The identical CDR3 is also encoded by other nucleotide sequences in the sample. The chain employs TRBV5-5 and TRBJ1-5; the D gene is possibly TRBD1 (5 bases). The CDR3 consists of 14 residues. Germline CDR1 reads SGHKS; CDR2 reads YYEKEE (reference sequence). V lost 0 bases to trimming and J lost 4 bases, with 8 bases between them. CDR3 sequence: CASSLATGNQPQHF. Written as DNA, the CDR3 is TGTGCCAGCAGCTTGGCCACAGGAAATCAGCCCCAGCATTTT.

The CDR3 spells CASSPQPNTEAFF. The CDR3 DNA reads as TGTGCCAGCAGTCCACAGCCTAACACTGAAGCTTTCTTT. The chain is built from TRBV12-3 or TRBV12-4 and TRBJ1-1; D uncertain. V was pared by 5 bases and J by 2 bases, with 9 bases between. This CDR3 comprises 13 residues.

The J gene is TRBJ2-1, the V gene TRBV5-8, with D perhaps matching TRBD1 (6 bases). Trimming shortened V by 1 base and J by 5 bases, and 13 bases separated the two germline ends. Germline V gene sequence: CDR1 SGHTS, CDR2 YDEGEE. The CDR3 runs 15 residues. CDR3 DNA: TGTGCCAGCAGCTTGAAAGGACAGCGGAACAATGAGCAGTTCTTC. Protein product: CASSLKGQRNNEQFF.

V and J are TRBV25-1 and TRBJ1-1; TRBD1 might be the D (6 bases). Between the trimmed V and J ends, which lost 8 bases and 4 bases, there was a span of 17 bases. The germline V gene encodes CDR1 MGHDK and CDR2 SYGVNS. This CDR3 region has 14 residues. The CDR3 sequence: CASQRGGVRTEAFF. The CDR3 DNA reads TGTGCCAGCCAAAGGGGGGGTGTCCGCACTGAAGCTTTCTTT.